This section outlines one T cell receptor (beta chain) sequence together with its context. In this sample, this clonotype turned up many times. It has no known antigen specificity. The sample holds no much larger clone one base away, and base qualities are not on file. The library was made by PCR. These reads were obtained on an Illumina HiSeq 2500. To normalize quantification of the TCRbeta repertoire, the TCR libraries were built with molecular barcoding that relied on unique molecular identifiers. TCRdb passed the public sequencing reads through fastp at Q25 and MiXCR, retaining productive beta sequences. CDR3 protein duplicates are merged, each entry listing the most common genes and DNA. The sample table holds about 600,000 distinct CDR3 sequences, of which about 21% were seen once. The ten largest account for 14% of the sample. The data derive from a study of T-cell reconstitution after alpha-beta-depleted transplantation in children (dated by TCRdb to 2016 to 2017). Notes on the research overall: Using TCR repertoire profiling, the study quantitatively followed how T-cell immune reconstitution unfolded in children after TCRalphabeta/CD19-depleted allogeneic hematopoietic cell transplantation.

The treatment or condition label of this sample denotes: allogeneic hematopoietic cell transplantation with graft depleted of TCRalphabeta T cells and CD19 B cells. TCRalphabeta/CD19-depleted allogeneic hematopoietic cell grafts were given to the transplant recipients, all of whom were children. The full study reports these points: The apparently early alphabetaT-cell count recovery about two months after transplant was reportedly dependent on only several hundred rapidly expanded clones derived from non-depleted graft cells. The frequencies of hyperexpanded clones fell over the following months, and after one year, T-cell counts and TCRbeta diversity were mostly attributed to newly produced T cells. In some patients, high TCRbeta diversity at day 60 was attributed to recipient T cells and intrathymic progenitors that had survived conditioning.

The TCR comes from a boy younger than two who had a stem cell transplant for acute myeloid leukemia, so the T cells may come from the graft donor. Sample: PBMCs, mostly from graft donor cells, taken 360 days after TCRalphabeta/CD19-depleted stem cell transplant.

The CDR3: CASSFLWETQYF. The DNA sequence follows: TGTGCCAGCAGTTTTCTCTGGGAGACCCAGTACTTC. Recombination joined TRBV12-3 or TRBV12-4 with TRBJ2-5; the D gene lacks a confident call. The CDR3 sequence holds 12 residues, the cysteine and phenylalanine included. CDR3 DNA is the only sequence kept; it has 36 bases, read in frame from the first base. V and J lose 3 bases and 5 bases, and a span of 7 bases separates them.